The 3 T cell receptor beta chains given below trace back to one sample, sequenced in a study of T cell responses to AZD1222 COVID-19 vaccine. Using immunoSEQ multiplex PCR, the repertoire was profiled, and TCRdb retains in-frame clones only, with some absent. The sample contains about 150,000 clones, 90% of which appear only once. This specimen was peripheral blood, taken on day 0 of AZD1222 vaccination. These receptors were taken from an adult in good health.

This chain uses TRBV7-9 with TRBJ1-3; TRBD1 agrees at 7 bases. Germline V gene lookup returns CDR1 SEHNR and CDR2 FQNEAQ (reference sequence). The CDR3 loop spans 12 amino acids. With 5 bases clipped from V and 11 bases from J, the junction kept 6 bases outside the gene matches. The CDR3 loop reads CASSPTGWSIYF. The CDR3 nucleotides read TGTGCCAGCAGCCCGACAGGGTGGTCCATATATTTT.

The chain employs TRBV9 and TRBJ2-3; D unresolved. V lost 0 bases and J lost 0, with 8 bases in between. The CDR3 is 15 residues long. Germline V gene data show CDR1 as SGDLS and CDR2 as YYNGEE. CDR3 DNA: TGTGCCAGCAGCGTAGTGGGAACTAGCACAGATACGCAGTATTTT. This sequence encodes CASSVVGTSTDTQYF.

V is TRBV7-2 and J is TRBJ2-2; no firm D call. The CDR3 has 12 amino acids. Germline CDR1 is SGHTA and CDR2 is FQGNSA. Trimming stripped 3 bases from V and 1 base from J, with 0 bases between. CDR3 loop: CASSLNTGELFF. The CDR3 bases are TGTGCCAGCAGCTTGAACACCGGGGAGCTGTTTTTT.